Shown below are 20 T cell receptor beta chains from a single sample sequenced in a study of blood T cell repertoires in COVID-19. Sequenced by immunoSEQ multiplex PCR; TCRdb stores in-frame clones only, minus some. The sample includes some 290,000 clones, less than 90% of them seen just once. Sequences were obtained from peripheral blood. The source of these receptors is a woman aged 25 to 45 with COVID-19, enrolled during active disease.

J is TRBJ2-5 and V is TRBV2, with TRBD2 matching over 7 bases. The V segment lost 8 bases and the J segment 2 bases; nucleotides outside the gene matches: 5. Germline V gene sequence: CDR1 SNHLY, CDR2 FYNNEI. The CDR3 runs to 13 residues. The CDR3 spells CASGRGMQETQYF. CDR3 nucleotide sequence: TGTGCCAGCGGGAGGGGCATGCAAGAGACCCAGTACTTC.

This clone was counted a single time. This chain uses TRBV25-1 with TRBJ2-7, with 7 positions matching TRBD1. Trimming cost V 6 bases and J 3 bases; bases outside gene matches: 5. Germline V gives CDR1 MGHDK, CDR2 SYGVNS. CDR3 length: 13 residues. CDR3 protein: CASRAPGGYEQYF. DNA of the CDR3: TGTGCCAGCAGAGCCCCAGGGGGCTACGAGCAGTACTTC.

This rearrangement joins TRBV28 to TRBJ2-7; TRBD2 agrees at 10 bases. Germline values: CDR1 MDHEN, CDR2 SYDVKM. The trim removed 8 bases at V and 4 bases at J, leaving 8 bases unmatched. CDR3 length equals 14 residues. The CDR3 spells CASGLTSGAYEQYF. The CDR3 DNA reads TGTGCCAGCGGCCTCACTAGCGGGGCTTACGAGCAGTACTTC.

The chain couples TRBV11-2 to TRBJ2-1, with 8 bases lining up with TRBD1. The CDR3 is 14 residues long. CDR1 is SGHAT and CDR2 is FQNNGV in the germline V gene. V lost 3 bases, J lost 4 bases, and 2 bases stayed unmatched. CDR3 sequence (DNA): TGTGCCAGCAGCTTCAGACAGGGGTACAATGAGCAGTTCTTC. This translates into CASSFRQGYNEQFF.

The CDR3 DNA follows: TGCGCCAGCAGCCTGAGGCTTTTCCCCTACGAGCAGTACTTC. This codes for CASSLRLFPYEQYF. This sequence joins TRBV4-1 and TRBJ2-7, with D uncertain. This CDR3 has 14 amino acids. Germline V gives CDR1 MGHRA, CDR2 YSYEKL. V gave up 4 bases and J gave up 2 bases, with 12 bases separating them.

V is TRBV3-1 (or the pseudogene TRBV3-2) and J is TRBJ1-4; the match to TRBD1 covers 9 bases. This CDR3 spans 13 amino acids. The V gene end was trimmed by 6 bases and the J gene end by 8 bases; junction bases not matched to a gene: 4. Germline loops: CDR1 LGHDT, CDR2 YNNKEL (reference sequence). The CDR3 DNA sequence: TGTGCCAGCAGTAGGACAGGGGTGGAAAAACTGTTTTTT. It translates to CASSRTGVEKLFF.

The rearrangement uses TRBV4-2 and TRBJ2-1; possible D gene TRBD1, 6 bases. This CDR3 is built from 18 residues. The V gene's germline CDR1 is LGHNA and CDR2 YNFKEQ. V lost 3 bases to trimming and J lost 6 bases, with 24 bases between them. The CDR3 spells CASSQSLTGTTVSNEQFF. The DNA of the CDR3 is TGTGCCAGCAGCCAGTCACTCACCGGGACAACCGTTAGCAATGAGCAGTTCTTC.

The chain uses TRBV28 and TRBJ2-5; 9 positions match TRBD2. After removal of 3 bases from V and 1 base from J, the junction contained 3 bases not matched to a gene. The germline V gene has CDR1 MDHEN and CDR2 SYDVKM. CDR3 size: 15 residues. CDR3 nucleotide sequence: TGTGCCAGCAGTTTCCGCGGGGGGGCCCAAGAGACCCAGTACTTC. Protein product: CASSFRGGAQETQYF.

The J gene is TRBJ2-1, the V gene TRBV6-4; 9 nucleotides line up with TRBD2. The CDR3 covers 14 residues. V was clipped by 4 bases and J by 6 bases; unmatched bases: 4. Looked up from germline, CDR1 is MRHNA and CDR2 is SNTAGT. The DNA of the CDR3 is TGTGCCAGCAGTGTGTTAGCGGGGGTCAATGAGCAGTTCTTC. The encoded protein is CASSVLAGVNEQFF.

This chain connects TRBV25-1 to TRBJ1-2; D gene uncertain. The germline V and J ends were trimmed by 6 bases and 4 bases, with 3 bases remaining between them. Germline CDR1 reads MGHDK; CDR2 reads SYGVNS. There are 10 residues in the CDR3. The CDR3 DNA follows: TGTGCCAGCAGCCGCTATGGCTACACCTTC. It translates to CASSRYGYTF.

The J gene is TRBJ1-3, the V gene TRBV19, with D maybe TRBD1 (5 bases). The V gene lost 0 bases and the J gene lost 0 bases, with 15 bases spanning the gap. Looked up from germline, CDR1 is LNHDA and CDR2 is SQIVND (reference sequence). The CDR3 loop spans 18 amino acids. CDR3 sequence: CASSIDFGGASSGNTIYF. CDR3 nucleotide sequence: TGTGCCAGTAGTATAGATTTCGGCGGGGCCAGCTCTGGAAACACCATATATTTT.

The chain is built from TRBV7-9 and TRBJ2-7, with D tentatively TRBD2 (6 bases). V gave up 5 bases and J gave up 1 base, with 18 bases separating them. The CDR3 runs to 16 residues. Germline V gives CDR1 SEHNR, CDR2 FQNEAQ (reference sequence). The DNA of the CDR3 is TGTGCCAGCAGCCTCCAACTTGCGGGGAAATCCTACGAGCAGTACTTC. Translating gives CASSLQLAGKSYEQYF.

The V and J genes are TRBV9 and TRBJ2-1; maybe TRBD2 (5 bases). CDR3 length equals 13 residues. V lost 0 bases, J lost 9 bases, and 10 bases lay in between. Germline CDR1 and CDR2: SGDLS and YYNGEE. CDR3 sequence reads: CASSVGFSGEQFF. In DNA form, the CDR3 reads TGTGCCAGCAGCGTAGGTTTCAGCGGTGAGCAGTTCTTC.

This clone was seen once. This chain links TRBV5-5 with TRBJ2-5, with D possibly being TRBD2 (6 bases). Germline CDR1 SGHKS, CDR2 YYEKEE (reference sequence). Between the trimmed V and J ends, which lost 1 base and 4 bases, there was a span of 14 bases. There are 15 residues in the CDR3. The CDR3 DNA follows: TGTGCCAGCAGCTTGAGCGATCGGGGACTAGAGACCCAGTACTTC. This encodes CASSLSDRGLETQYF.

V is TRBV5-1 and J is TRBJ2-2; D possibly corresponds to TRBD1 (6 bases). The CDR3 loop spans 16 amino acids. CDR1 and CDR2 from the germline V gene are SGHRS and YFSETQ. Trimming took 3 bases from V and 2 from J, leaving 14 bases between them. The CDR3 sequence: CASSSKTGTNTGELFF. CDR3 nucleotides: TGCGCCAGCAGCTCAAAGACAGGAACAAACACCGGGGAGCTGTTTTTT. Full variable domain (missing parts from reference TRBV5-1 and TRBJ2-2): KAGVTQTPRYLIKTRGQQVTLSCSPISGHRSVSWYQQTPGQGLQFLFEYFSETQRNKGNFPGRFSGRQFSNSRSEMNVSTLELGDSALYLCASSSKTGTNTGELFFGEGSRLTVL.

The chain joins TRBV1 to TRBJ1-2. TRBV1 represents a pseudogene. The CDR3 is made up of 13 amino acids. CDR3 in amino acids: CTSSREPSYGYTF. The CDR3 region has the DNA TGCACCAGCAGCCGGGAGCCGAGCTATGGCTACACCTTC.

The CDR3 loop reads CASSLGGGGTASYEQYF. CDR3 DNA: TGTGCCAGCAGCTTAGGCGGGGGGGGGACGGCCTCCTACGAGCAGTACTTC. The chain couples TRBV11-2 to TRBJ2-7; the match to TRBD2 covers 9 bases. This CDR3 is built from 17 residues. The J segment lost 0 bases and the V segment lost 1 base, leaving 7 bases of the junction unmatched. Germline V gene sequence: CDR1 SGHAT, CDR2 FQNNGV. Combining the CDR3 with reference TRBV11-2 and TRBJ2-7 gives the whole variable domain EAGVAQSPRYKIIEKRQSVAFWCNPISGHATLYWYQQILGQGPKLLIQFQNNGVVDDSQLPKDRFSAERLKGVDSTLKIQPAKLEDSAVYLCASSLGGGGTASYEQYFGPGTRLTVT.

The chain is built from TRBV11-2 and TRBJ1-5; 7 bases are shared with TRBD1. This CDR3 spans 15 amino acids. CDR1 and CDR2 (germline): SGHAT, FQNNGV. J was trimmed by 3 bases and V by 0 bases; bases with no gene match: 2. Here the CDR3 DNA reads TGTGCCAGCAGCTTAGATGGACAGGTCAATCAGCCCCAGCATTTT. Its translation is CASSLDGQVNQPQHF.

This rearrangement joins TRBV27 to TRBJ1-6, with 8 bases fitting TRBD1. J gave up 2 bases and V 6 bases, and 3 bases lay outside the gene matches. Germline CDR1 and CDR2: MNHEY and SMNVEV (reference sequence). The CDR3 runs to 15 residues. The CDR3 is CASREQGAYNSPLHF. Here the CDR3 DNA reads TGTGCCAGCAGGGAACAGGGGGCCTATAATTCACCCCTCCACTTT.

This chain connects TRBV7-2 to TRBJ2-1; D is possibly TRBD2 (5 bases). The ends were cut back, 4 bases at V and 2 bases at J, with 15 bases in the middle. The length of the CDR3 is 16 residues. The germline CDR1 and CDR2 sequences are SGHTA and FQGNSA. CDR3 coding DNA: TGTGCCAGCAGCTACCAACTCCGGGGAACCTACAATGAGCAGTTCTTC. Protein product: CASSYQLRGTYNEQFF. The full variable domain, rest sourced from reference TRBV7-2 and TRBJ2-1, is GAGVSQSPSNKVTEKGKDVELRCDPISGHTALYWYRQSLGQGLEFLIYFQGNSAPDKSGLPSDRFSAERTGGSVSTLTIQRTQQEDSAVYLCASSYQLRGTYNEQFFGPGTRLTVL.